The next 17 T cell receptor beta chains were all read from a single sample in a study of shared clonotypes between healthy human individuals. Naivety among CD8 cells was defined by CD45RO negativity and positive CCR7 selection, thereby excluding terminally differentiated effector memory CD45RA+ cells. The protocol was immunoSEQ multiplex PCR, while the TCRdb copy is restricted to in-frame clones and leaves out a portion. In the table there are 1.5 million to 2.5 million clones, about 95% of which are singletons. Sequenced sample: naive CD8+ T cells sorted from blood. These receptors all stem from a man between 18 and 29 years old in good health.

The genes are TRBV11-2 and TRBJ1-1; no reliable D call. This CDR3 region has 16 residues. Germline V CDR1 and CDR2: SGHAT, FQNNGV. V dropped 5 bases and J dropped 2 bases, with 18 bases sitting between them. CDR3 nucleotides: TGTGCCAGCAGCCTTTCTGATAGGGCTCTAAACACTGAAGCTTTCTTT. Translation: CASSLSDRALNTEAFF.

CDR3 coding DNA: TGTGCCAGCAGCGTGGCGGGAGTGGGGACAGATACGCAGTATTTT. Its translation: CASSVAGVGTDTQYF. The genes are TRBV9 and TRBJ2-3, with 7 bases fitting TRBD2. The CDR3 consists of 15 residues. V shed 2 bases, J shed 3 bases, and the junction held 6 bases outside the gene matches. CDR1 is SGDLS and CDR2 is YYNGEE in the germline V gene.

The CDR3 DNA sequence: TGTGCCAGCAGCTTAGCAGCTCTCTACGAGCAGTACTTC. The encoded protein is CASSLAALYEQYF. V usage is TRBV7-9 and J usage is TRBJ2-7; D gene unclear. Trimming stripped 0 bases from V and 3 bases from J, with 6 bases between. The CDR3 covers 13 residues. From germline, CDR1 is SEHNR and CDR2 FQNEAQ (reference sequence). Based on the CDR3 plus reference TRBV7-9 and TRBJ2-7, the full variable domain is DTGVSQNPRHKITKRGQNVTFRCDPISEHNRLYWYRQTLGQGPEFLTYFQNEAQLEKSRLLSDRFSAERPKGSFSTLEIQRTEQGDSAMYLCASSLAALYEQYFGPGTRLTVT.

J is TRBJ1-1 and V is TRBV5-1, with TRBD1 identical over 9 bases. From germline, CDR1 is SGHRS and CDR2 YFSETQ. Trimming took 4 bases from V and 4 from J; bases not matched to a gene: 14. The CDR3 extends over 17 amino acids. CDR3 sequence reads: CASSRDRVGVLGTEAFF. For the CDR3, the DNA is TGCGCCAGCAGCAGGGACAGGGTGGGTGTTCTGGGCACTGAAGCTTTCTTT.

This chain uses TRBV30 with TRBJ2-3; 7 bases match TRBD2. J lost 3 bases, V lost 3 bases, and 15 bases had no gene match. The CDR3 is 17 amino acids. In germline, CDR1 is GTSNPN, CDR2 SVGIG (reference sequence). CDR3 DNA sequence: TGTGCCTGGAGCGCTCTCGGCTTTGGAGCGGGGACAGATACGCAGTATTTT. Translating it yields CAWSALGFGAGTDTQYF.

This sequence joins TRBV7-2 and TRBJ2-1, with 7 bases fitting TRBD1. The germline CDR1 and CDR2 sequences are SGHTA and FQGNSA. This CDR3 is 15 amino acids long. The V gene end was trimmed by 3 bases and the J gene end by 2 bases; junction bases not matched to a gene: 4. In DNA form, the CDR3 reads TGTGCCAGCAGCTTTCGACAGGGAGCCTACAATGAGCAGTTCTTC. Protein product: CASSFRQGAYNEQFF.

The chain has TRBV27 and TRBJ1-5; no clear D. The germline V gene has CDR1 MNHEY and CDR2 SMNVEV (reference sequence). This CDR3 has 12 residues. Trimming took 3 bases from V and 9 from J, leaving 9 bases between them. In DNA, the CDR3 is TGTGCCAGCAGTTTGGCCGACGGGCCCCAGCATTTT. Translation gives CASSLADGPQHF.

This chain uses TRBV28 with TRBJ1-2; a possible D gene is TRBD1 (5 bases). The CDR3 consists of 14 residues. V was clipped by 6 bases and J by 5 bases, with 16 bases between them. Germline V lookup: CDR1 MDHEN, CDR2 SYDVKM. In nucleotides, the CDR3 is TGTGCCAGCAGATCGAGCCGGGACGTGTATGGCTACACCTTC. This encodes CASRSSRDVYGYTF.

The V and J genes are TRBV5-6 and TRBJ2-7; 7 bases are shared with TRBD1. The CDR3 spans 13 residues. From germline, CDR1 is SGHDT and CDR2 YYEEEE. The V segment lost 2 bases and the J segment 4 bases; nucleotides outside the gene matches: 3. The CDR3 nucleotides read TGTGCCAGCAGCTTACAGGGGACGTACGAGCAGTACTTC. It specifies CASSLQGTYEQYF.

This chain uses TRBV4-2 with TRBJ2-5, with D possibly TRBD1 on 8 matching bases. The V and J ends lost 1 base and 0 bases respectively, with 18 bases between them. CDR1 is LGHNA and CDR2 is YNFKEQ in the germline V gene. The CDR3 runs to 18 residues. This CDR3 reads CASSQGVTGEGYQETQYF. The CDR3 DNA follows: TGTGCCAGCAGCCAAGGGGTGACAGGGGAGGGGTACCAAGAGACCCAGTACTTC.

Notes on this clone: Other DNA sequences in this sample translate to the same CDR3. The rearrangement links TRBV5-1 to TRBJ2-7; D is possibly TRBD1 or TRBD2 (5 bases each). Germline V CDR1 and CDR2: SGHRS, YFSETQ. V was trimmed by 0 bases and J by 4 bases, leaving 11 bases between them. The CDR3 runs 14 residues. CDR3 DNA sequence: TGCGCCAGCAGCTTGGCCGGGGCCCCTTACGAGCAGTACTTC. Encoded protein: CASSLAGAPYEQYF.

Details on this clone: Other DNA variants within this sample encode the same CDR3. V usage is TRBV10-1 and J usage is TRBJ2-7; 7 bases are a match to TRBD1. Germline CDR1 and CDR2: WNHNN and SYGVQD (reference sequence). The V and J ends lost 0 bases and 3 bases, in that order; junction bases with no gene match: 2. This CDR3 contains 14 residues. The CDR3 loop reads CASSESAGGYEQYF. The CDR3 coding sequence is TGCGCCAGCAGTGAGTCCGCAGGGGGCTACGAGCAGTACTTC.

The chain couples TRBV7-6 to TRBJ2-3; D gene unclear. The germline gives CDR1 SGHVS, CDR2 FNYEAQ. Deletions cut 3 bases from V and 6 bases from J, with 10 bases between. The CDR3 spans 13 residues. In DNA, the CDR3 is TGTGCCAGCAGCTTCGAAACTGGGGATACGCAGTATTTT. Its translation is CASSFETGDTQYF.

Comments on this clone: The same CDR3 arises from other DNA sequences in this sample as well. This rearrangement joins TRBV27 to TRBJ1-5; the D gene is possibly TRBD1 (6 bases). Trimming removed 5 bases at V and 3 bases at J, with 11 bases between. CDR3 size: 14 residues. Germline values: CDR1 MNHEY, CDR2 SMNVEV (reference sequence). CDR3 DNA sequence: TGTGCCAGCAGTAAGACAGGCTCCAATCAGCCCCAGCATTTT. Protein sequence: CASSKTGSNQPQHF.

The J gene is TRBJ2-7, the V gene TRBV13; D possibly corresponds to TRBD1 (8 bases). V lost 5 bases and J 0 bases, leaving 14 bases between the germline ends. From germline, CDR1 is PRHDT and CDR2 FYEKMQ (reference sequence). This CDR3 spans 15 amino acids. The CDR3 DNA follows: TGTGCCAGCAGCCCCACAGGGGGGGGCTCCTACGAGCAGTACTTC. Residues: CASSPTGGGSYEQYF.

The rearrangement joins TRBV9 to TRBJ2-7; D remains ambiguous. Germline lookup yields CDR1 SGDLS and CDR2 YYNGEE. The CDR3 covers 12 residues. V was clipped by 0 bases and J by 11 bases, with 12 bases between them. The CDR3 coding sequence is TGTGCCAGCAGCGTAGTCGGCGAAGAGAAGTACTTC. Translation: CASSVVGEEKYF.

The V and J genes are TRBV27 and TRBJ2-7; TRBD2 matches 10 bases. This CDR3 spans 15 amino acids. Trimming took 7 bases from V and 5 from J; bases not matched to a gene: 11. Germline lookup yields CDR1 MNHEY and CDR2 SMNVEV (reference sequence). The chain's CDR3 is CASTPSLAGVDEQYF. DNA for the CDR3: TGTGCCAGCACTCCCTCCCTAGCGGGAGTAGACGAGCAGTACTTC.